This T cell receptor gamma chain stems from a study of Vδ1+ human thymocytes. There are a few counts of this clone. Its antigen is currently unknown. Other DNA sequences in this specimen translate into the identical CDR3. CDR1 is VENAVY and CDR2 is YDSYNSRV in the germline V gene. The CDR3 has 12 amino acids. Germline trimming cut 3 bases from V and 6 bases from J; bases unmatched to any gene: 5. Study findings and constraints: Thymic TRG and TRD repertoires appeared highly polyclonal.

Sequences come from RNA converted to cDNA by reverse transcription. Pooled V-gene forward primers with one constant-region reverse primer generated the CDR3 amplicons by multiplex PCR. TCRdb redid clone calling on the multiplex PCR reads using CATT. Of 36,000 or so gamma-chain clones detected, roughly a fifth appear once; the ten largest clones hold under 2%. The chain carries TRGV8 and TRGJ1 or TRGJ2. The TCR originated in a girl younger than two who had congenital heart surgery. The material sequenced was Vdelta1+ gamma-delta thymocytes from the thymus. Sample subset: FACS-sorted CD3+ TCRalphabeta- TCRVdelta1+ TCRVdelta2- thymocytes. The CDR3 region is CATWDLGYKKLF. Written as DNA, the CDR3 is TGTGCCACCTGGGATTTGGGTTATAAGAAACTCTTT.